This entry is about one TCR beta chain. There are many counts of this clonotype. It lacks a known antigen. Nothing much larger sits one base from this clone, and base qualities are not available. This sample is drawn from a study of CD8 T cells in ankylosing spondylitis (dated 2017 in TCRdb). Broadly, across the study: The study profiled T cell receptor beta repertoires in healthy donors and ankylosing spondylitis patients to find disease-linked TCR variants. The whole study cohort included some 100 healthy donors and over 20 ankylosing spondylitis patients. Peripheral blood was sampled, and synovial fluid was also collected from ankylosing spondylitis patients.

TCRdb shows the sequencer as Illumina HiSeq 2500. Quantitative 5'-RACE with molecular barcodes was used to prepare TCR beta libraries. Concerning the study's data processing: Disease-linked TCR variants were identified with a new computational method built on a probabilistic model of VDJ rearrangement. The public sequencing data were trimmed at Q25 with fastp and processed into clonotypes with MiXCR by TCRdb, which kept only in-frame beta chains. One record per CDR3 amino acid sequence lists the most common genes and DNA. The V and J calls, along with clone size, are taken from TCRdb and not from the paper's own processing. The sample table lists approximately 520,000 distinct CDR3 sequences, roughly 5% of them with a count of one. Together, the top ten hold approximately 3.5% of the sample. Including the terminal cysteine and phenylalanine, the CDR3 comprises 19 residues. Only the CDR3 DNA is retained, 57 bases long and in frame from the first base. According to the germline V gene, CDR1 reads SGHRS and CDR2 reads YFSETQ. The trim is 0 bases for V and 0 bases for J, with a gap of 19 bases between the germline ends.

Overall study results and their limits: Some motif variants were previously reported in synovial fluid and blood of reactive arthritis patients, suggesting common disease-initiation mechanisms. A TCR beta motif made up of eight or nine highly homologous amino acid variants appeared to be characteristic of blood from ankylosing spondylitis patients. The disease-linked clones were reported as significantly enriched in matched synovial fluid samples from ankylosing spondylitis patients. The disease-linked clones showed a CD8+ phenotype and occurred at relatively low frequencies in peripheral blood.

The chain is made from TRBV5-1 and TRBJ2-4, with TRBD1 as a weak D call on 5 bases. The sequence derives from a male donor with ankylosing spondylitis. Input material: blood, either unsorted or a sorted T cell fraction (not recorded which). CDR3 loop: CASSLDRLRQPIAKNIQYF. The nucleotide sequence reads as follows: TGCGCCAGCAGCTTGGACAGGCTACGGCAACCAATAGCCAAAAACATTCAGTACTTC.